This paragraph reports one TCR beta chain. This record belongs to a study of blood T cell repertoires in COVID-19. At the level of the study: Donors in the United States, Italy and Spain gave samples during acute or convalescent COVID-19.

The V and J ends lost 1 base and 0 bases respectively, with 8 bases between them. From germline, CDR1 is SGHAT and CDR2 FQNNGV. The CDR3 has 15 residues. The repertoire was sequenced with immunoSEQ multiplex PCR; TCRdb's copy has only in-frame clones and lacks some. Altogether 110,000 to 150,000 clones are present, around 86% being singletons, with the ten largest covering around 8.2%. The clonotype was recovered from a human donor in a cohort sampled during active COVID-19. The sequencing sample was made of peripheral blood. This rearrangement joins TRBV11-2 to TRBJ2-3, with D possibly being TRBD2 (5 bases). CDR3 bases: TGTGCCAGCAGCTTAGCGGGCGGGAGCACAGATACGCAGTATTTT. Its protein product is CASSLAGGSTDTQYF.